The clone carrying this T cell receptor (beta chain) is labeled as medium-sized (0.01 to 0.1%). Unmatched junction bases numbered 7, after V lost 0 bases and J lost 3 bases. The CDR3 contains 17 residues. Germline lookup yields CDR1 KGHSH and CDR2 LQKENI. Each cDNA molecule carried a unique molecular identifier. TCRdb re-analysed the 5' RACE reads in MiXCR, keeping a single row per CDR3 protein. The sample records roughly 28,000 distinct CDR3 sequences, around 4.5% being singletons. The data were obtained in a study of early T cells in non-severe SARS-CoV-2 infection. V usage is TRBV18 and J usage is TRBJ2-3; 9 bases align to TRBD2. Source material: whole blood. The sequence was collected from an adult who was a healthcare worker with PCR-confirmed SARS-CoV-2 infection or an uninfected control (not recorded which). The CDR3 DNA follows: TGTGCCAGCTCACCACCGAGGCTAGCGGGATCAACAGATACGCAGTATTTT. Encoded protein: CASSPPRLAGSTDTQYF.